The clone carrying this TCR beta chain appeared many times. Its antigen is not known. The data were taken from a study of T-cell memory formation after mild COVID-19. Study-level information: TCR clusters largely stayed donor specific. Regarding the study as a whole: Shrinking CD4+ clones were chiefly CM and EM; CD8+ ones were chiefly EMRA. CD4/CD8 balance held among clones contracting day 15 to 85, and later expanders leaned CD4+.

Each CDR3 protein gets one entry after TCRdb re-called the 5' RACE reads with MiXCR. The sample records some 40,000 distinct CDR3 sequences, approximately 6.5% being singletons. The specimen was PBMCs or a T cell subset sorted from them (not recorded which). The TCR sequence derives from an adult who had mild COVID-19 (a few samples of this study predate the infection). Cell type and time point are not known.

CDR3 coding DNA: TGTGCCACCAGTGACAGGCTCCCCCCCGGGACGCAGTATTTT. Translation: CATSDRLPPGTQYF. The V and J genes are TRBV24-1 and TRBJ2-3; D is unresolved. The germline V gene encodes CDR1 KGHDR and CDR2 SFDVKD. The CDR3 length is 14 residues. Trimming stripped 4 bases from V and 9 bases from J, with 16 bases between.